Presented here are 6 T cell receptor beta chains from one specimen sequenced in a study of blood T cells in healthy people across ages. A second PCR, run for about 6 to 11 cycles, used a sample-barcoded 5' primer plus a J-beta primer mix. Using its own MiXCR run on the 5' RACE reads, TCRdb lists one record per CDR3 protein. Of almost 800,000 distinct CDR3 sequences in the sample, over 45% were seen once. The sample consisted of blood. The receptors were sampled from a man in his thirties or forties in good health.

V and J are TRBV7-9 and TRBJ2-7; D is uncertain. CDR3 length equals 12 residues. The germline V and J ends were trimmed by 6 bases and 3 bases, with 9 bases remaining between them. Germline V gene lookup returns CDR1 SEHNR and CDR2 FQNEAQ (reference sequence). The CDR3 coding sequence is TGTGCCAGCAGTTCGATCTACTACGAGCAGTACTTC. Residues: CASSSIYYEQYF.

This clonotype turned up a few times. J is TRBJ2-7 and V is TRBV28, with D tentatively TRBD1 (5 bases). The V gene's germline CDR1 is MDHEN and CDR2 SYDVKM. The CDR3 is 14 amino acids. The V and J ends lost 3 bases and 2 bases respectively, with 11 bases between them. The CDR3 sequence: CASSFPAGPYEQYF. The CDR3 nucleotides read TGTGCCAGCAGTTTCCCGGCAGGGCCCTACGAGCAGTACTTC.

The J gene is TRBJ1-2, the V gene TRBV6-1, with 9 bases that match TRBD1. Germline loops: CDR1 MNHNS, CDR2 SASEGT. CDR3 size: 21 residues. V was clipped by 1 base and J by 2 bases; unmatched bases: 20. CDR3: CASSEEGGWGQGPFFNYGYTF. In nucleotides, the CDR3 is TGTGCCAGCAGTGAAGAGGGAGGTTGGGGACAGGGTCCCTTCTTCAACTATGGCTACACCTTC.

The J gene is TRBJ2-1, the V gene TRBV13, with TRBD2 matching 8 bases. V was clipped by 2 bases and J by 9 bases; unmatched bases: 18. Germline values: CDR1 PRHDT, CDR2 FYEKMQ (reference sequence). This CDR3 region has 18 residues. The CDR3 DNA is TGTGCCAGCAGCTTATCCGGGGGGGTATTGTTGAGGGGCGGTGAGCAGTTCTTC. This sequence encodes CASSLSGGVLLRGGEQFF.

This chain connects TRBV7-9 to TRBJ1-6; possible D gene TRBD1, 5 bases. This CDR3 is built from 17 residues. CDR1 and CDR2 from the germline V gene are SEHNR and FQNEAQ (reference sequence). V was shortened by 5 bases and J by 0 bases, with 14 bases between the two germline ends. CDR3 coding DNA: TGTGCCAGCAGCGAAGGGACGGCGAGCTCCTATAATTCACCCCTCCACTTT. Translated: CASSEGTASSYNSPLHF.

This clonotype was counted between two and nine times. This chain joins TRBV28 and TRBJ2-5, with D uncertain. The V end was cut by 2 bases, the J end by 3 bases, with 7 bases between. The germline V gene has CDR1 MDHEN and CDR2 SYDVKM. The CDR3 runs to 13 residues. The CDR3 loop reads CASSLGLKETQYF. CDR3 coding DNA: TGTGCCAGCAGTTTAGGGCTAAAAGAGACCCAGTACTTC.